This T cell receptor (beta chain) was documented in a study of blood T cell repertoires in COVID-19. For the study at large: COVID-19 samples, acute and convalescent, were from the United States, Italy and Spain. T cells, B-cell-depleted T cells, or PBMCs supplied cDNA or gDNA.

The CDR3 length is 16 residues. Germline V gives CDR1 SGHRS, CDR2 YFSETQ. Unmatched junction bases numbered 3, after V lost 0 bases and J lost 1 base. As handled by the study authors: Amplification of reference gene primers provided the estimated nucleated cell counts. Generated by immunoSEQ multiplex PCR, the TCRdb table keeps only in-frame clones and is missing some. That table furnishes V, J and clone size, whereas the DNA furnished D and trimming. This sample carries 25,000 to 30,000 clones, approximately 93% of them seen once, and the ten largest clones take 3.5% to 5%. This chain connects TRBV5-1 to TRBJ2-3; 9 bases are shared with TRBD2. This clonotype was obtained from a human donor with active COVID-19. The donor label of this sample is uncertain. Sequenced sample: peripheral blood. The CDR3 spells CASSLVAGDGTDTQYF. In DNA, the CDR3 is TGCGCCAGCAGCTTGGTAGCGGGGGACGGCACAGATACGCAGTATTTT.